A selection of T cell receptor beta chains follows, all from one sample in a study of CD8 T cells in Susac syndrome. One entry per CDR3 protein results from TCRdb running MiXCR on the immunoSEQ multiplex PCR reads. The table has 200,000 or so distinct CDR3 sequences, over 90% seen once. Material: CD4+ T cells from PBMCs. Receptor source: a human donor with multiple sclerosis. CDR3s include the opening cysteine and the closing phenylalanine or tryptophan. Each record gives: J gene, V gene, CDR3 protein.

j_call: TRBJ2-3
v_call: TRBV29-1
cdr3_aa: CSVSTGGTDTQYF

j_call: TRBJ2-7
v_call: TRBV29-1
cdr3_aa: CSVVSAEYEQYF

j_call: TRBJ1-2
v_call: TRBV29-1
cdr3_aa: CSVDPGQLYGYTF

j_call: TRBJ2-1
v_call: TRBV4-1
cdr3_aa: CASSQEGLGLGSSYNEQFF

j_call: TRBJ2-3
v_call: TRBV14
cdr3_aa: CASSQVSPVDTQYF

j_call: TRBJ1-2
v_call: TRBV30
cdr3_aa: CAWSGTGTNYGYTF

j_call: TRBJ2-5
v_call: TRBV3-1
cdr3_aa: CASSQDRLETQYF

j_call: TRBJ2-3
v_call: TRBV20-1
cdr3_aa: CSASGPAYTQYF

j_call: TRBJ1-2
v_call: TRBV3-1
cdr3_aa: CASHDRFTNYGYTF

j_call: TRBJ2-1
v_call: TRBV5-1
cdr3_aa: CASSLEPTTSGRIMFF

j_call: TRBJ1-2
v_call: TRBV10-3
cdr3_aa: CATSSSTGGGYTF

j_call: TRBJ1-6
v_call: TRBV30
cdr3_aa: CAWSGKNSPLHF

j_call: TRBJ1-1
v_call: TRBV7-8
cdr3_aa: CASSRLLGQEAFF

j_call: TRBJ2-1
v_call: TRBV10-3
cdr3_aa: CAIRDVYSYNEQFF

j_call: TRBJ1-5
v_call: TRBV5-6
cdr3_aa: CASSLTDRPNQPQHF

j_call: TRBJ1-5
v_call: TRBV19
cdr3_aa: CASRSGSSNQPQHF

j_call: TRBJ2-7
v_call: TRBV7-8
cdr3_aa: CASSLPSVSSYEQYF

j_call: TRBJ2-1
v_call: TRBV15
cdr3_aa: CATSLGTSSYNEQFF

j_call: TRBJ1-1
v_call: TRBV12-3/TRBV12-4
cdr3_aa: CASSLAAGETEAFF

j_call: TRBJ2-1
v_call: TRBV19
cdr3_aa: CATVAGGRDEQFF

j_call: TRBJ2-1
v_call: TRBV2
cdr3_aa: CASSEYGGGIYNEQFF

j_call: TRBJ1-4
v_call: TRBV28
cdr3_aa: CASRLRDRGRGLFF

j_call: TRBJ1-1
v_call: TRBV2
cdr3_aa: CASRNWGGDTEAFF

j_call: TRBJ2-3
v_call: TRBV20-1
cdr3_aa: CSGAGPSTDTQYF

j_call: TRBJ2-1
v_call: TRBV29-1
cdr3_aa: CSVFRDRTHNEQFF